This TCR beta chain was captured in a study of blood T cell repertoires in COVID-19. Study background: Spain, Italy and the United States supplied samples that represented acute and convalescent COVID-19. Sample material is recorded as cDNA or gDNA derived from T cells, B-cell-depleted T cells, or PBMCs.

Per the original methods: Amplification from reference gene primers served as the basis for estimated nucleated cell counts. Using immunoSEQ multiplex PCR, the repertoire was profiled, and TCRdb retains in-frame clones only, with some absent. V and J calls and clone size are copied from that table; D and trimming were computed from the DNA. The data contain some 150,000 clones, 70% to 85% of them singletons. The germline V gene encodes CDR1 SNHLY and CDR2 FYNNEI. V was cut by 5 bases and J by 4 bases, with 14 bases left in between. The CDR3 loop spans 14 amino acids. The material sequenced was peripheral blood. The chain is built from TRBV2 and TRBJ1-1; possibly TRBD1 for D (6 bases). The origin of this receptor is a woman aged 80 or over with acute or convalescent COVID-19. For the CDR3, the DNA is TGTGCCAGCAGTCCTGGGGGGGGGCTCACTGAAGCTTTCTTT. It yields the protein CASSPGGGLTEAFF.